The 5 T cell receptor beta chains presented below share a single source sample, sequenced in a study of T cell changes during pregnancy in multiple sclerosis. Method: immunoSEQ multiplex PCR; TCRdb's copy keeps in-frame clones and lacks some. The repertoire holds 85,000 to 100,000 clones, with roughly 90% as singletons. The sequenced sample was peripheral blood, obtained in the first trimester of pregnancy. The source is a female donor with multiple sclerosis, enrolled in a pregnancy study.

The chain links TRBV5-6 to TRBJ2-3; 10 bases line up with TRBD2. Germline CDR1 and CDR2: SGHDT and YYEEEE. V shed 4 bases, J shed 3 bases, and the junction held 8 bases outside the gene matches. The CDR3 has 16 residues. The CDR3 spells CASSLVSGRRTDTQYF. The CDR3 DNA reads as TGTGCCAGCAGCCTCGTTAGCGGGAGGAGGACAGATACGCAGTATTTT.

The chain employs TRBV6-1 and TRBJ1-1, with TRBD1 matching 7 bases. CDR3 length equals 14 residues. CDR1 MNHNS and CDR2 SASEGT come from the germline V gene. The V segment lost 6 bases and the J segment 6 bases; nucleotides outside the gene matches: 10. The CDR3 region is CASSAPYRGPEAFF. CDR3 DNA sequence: TGTGCCAGCAGCGCCCCCTACAGGGGACCTGAAGCTTTCTTT.

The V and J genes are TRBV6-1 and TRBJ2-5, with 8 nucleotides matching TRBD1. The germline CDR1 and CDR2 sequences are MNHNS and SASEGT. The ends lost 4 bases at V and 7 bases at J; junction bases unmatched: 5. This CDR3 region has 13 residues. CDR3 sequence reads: CASSGTGSATQYF. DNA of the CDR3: TGTGCCAGCAGTGGGACAGGGAGTGCGACCCAGTACTTC.

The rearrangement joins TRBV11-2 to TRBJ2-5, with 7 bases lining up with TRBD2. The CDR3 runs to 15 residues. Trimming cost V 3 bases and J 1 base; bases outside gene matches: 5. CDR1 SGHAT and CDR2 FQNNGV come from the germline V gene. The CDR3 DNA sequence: TGTGCCAGCAGCTTCTGGGGGGGGTTCCAAGAGACCCAGTACTTC. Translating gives CASSFWGGFQETQYF.

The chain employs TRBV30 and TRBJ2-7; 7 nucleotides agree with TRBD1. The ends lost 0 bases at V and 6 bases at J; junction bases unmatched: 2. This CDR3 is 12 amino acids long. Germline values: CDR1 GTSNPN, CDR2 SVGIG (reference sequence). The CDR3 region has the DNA TGTGCCTGGAGTGTGACAGGGCTCGAGCAGTACTTC. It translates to CAWSVTGLEQYF. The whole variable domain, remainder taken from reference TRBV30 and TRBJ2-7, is SQTIHQWPATLVQPVGSPLSLECTVEGTSNPNLYWYRQAAGRGLQLLFYSVGIGQISSEVPQNLSASRPQDRQFILSSKKLLLSDSGFYLCAWSVTGLEQYFGPGTRLTVT.